A selection of T cell receptor beta chains follows, all from one sample in a study of T cells of healthy individuals. TCRdb re-derived calls from the 5' RACE reads in MiXCR, one entry per CDR3 protein. The sample has 100,000 or so distinct CDR3 sequences, roughly 15% seen once; the top ten hold roughly 6.2%. Receptor source: a human donor in good health. Each CDR3 is given with its conserved first and last residue.

cdr3_aa: CASSLSTGVYNSPLHF
j_call: TRBJ1-6
v_call: TRBV5-6
cdr3_length: 16

cdr3_aa: CATRRGVEQPQHF
j_call: TRBJ1-5
v_call: TRBV27
cdr3_length: 13

cdr3_aa: CASSYTWSNTGELFF
j_call: TRBJ2-2
v_call: TRBV6-5
cdr3_length: 15

cdr3_aa: CASISDRSNEQFF
j_call: TRBJ2-1
v_call: TRBV6-5
cdr3_length: 13

cdr3_aa: CASSRRSGQGVADTQYF
j_call: TRBJ2-3
v_call: TRBV11-2
cdr3_length: 17

cdr3_aa: CASRGGYF
j_call: TRBJ2-7
v_call: TRBV2
cdr3_length: 8

cdr3_aa: CASSQGRGSVDYF
j_call: TRBJ2-7
v_call: TRBV3-1
cdr3_length: 13

cdr3_aa: CASSPRPRIDTQYF
j_call: TRBJ2-3
v_call: TRBV5-6
cdr3_length: 14

cdr3_aa: CASSQDGEGNSGANVLTF
j_call: TRBJ2-6
v_call: TRBV4-3
cdr3_length: 18

cdr3_aa: CAVNTRTNEKLFF
j_call: TRBJ1-4
v_call: TRBV6-6
cdr3_length: 13

cdr3_aa: CSGTNRGETGIAEAFF
j_call: TRBJ1-1
v_call: TRBV29-1
cdr3_length: 16

cdr3_aa: CSVTAPSGSNEQFF
j_call: TRBJ2-1
v_call: TRBV20-1
cdr3_length: 14

cdr3_aa: CASSQLMRGQTIEAFF
j_call: TRBJ1-1
v_call: TRBV4-2
cdr3_length: 16

cdr3_aa: CASSVGGDNSPLHF
j_call: TRBJ1-6
v_call: TRBV9
cdr3_length: 14

cdr3_aa: CSASFQDDYEQYF
j_call: TRBJ2-7
v_call: TRBV20-1
cdr3_length: 13

cdr3_aa: CASSFGTASYEQYF
j_call: TRBJ2-7
v_call: TRBV5-6
cdr3_length: 14

cdr3_aa: CSAPPVLGISYEQYF
j_call: TRBJ2-7
v_call: TRBV20-1
cdr3_length: 15

cdr3_aa: CASSPGVSRTDTQYF
j_call: TRBJ2-3
v_call: TRBV4-3
cdr3_length: 15

cdr3_aa: CASSTPGGPYNEQFF
j_call: TRBJ2-1
v_call: TRBV28
cdr3_length: 15

cdr3_aa: CASSLTSGRETDTQYF
j_call: TRBJ2-3
v_call: TRBV5-1
cdr3_length: 16

cdr3_aa: CASRLPGKGTSGSYEQYF
j_call: TRBJ2-7
v_call: TRBV12-2
cdr3_length: 18

cdr3_aa: CASSPDREWGKLFF
j_call: TRBJ1-4
v_call: TRBV6-6
cdr3_length: 14

cdr3_aa: CASSLSGPGETQYF
j_call: TRBJ2-5
v_call: TRBV7-3
cdr3_length: 14

cdr3_aa: CASSPFRTPGTGELFF
j_call: TRBJ2-2
v_call: TRBV7-2
cdr3_length: 16

cdr3_aa: CASSTTGGVNTGELFF
j_call: TRBJ2-2
v_call: TRBV5-1
cdr3_length: 16

cdr3_aa: CASRAGTGVSPLHF
j_call: TRBJ1-6
v_call: TRBV27
cdr3_length: 14

cdr3_aa: CSAPGSGSGAFF
j_call: TRBJ2-1
v_call: TRBV20-1
cdr3_length: 12

cdr3_aa: CASRLTGGAYEKLFF
j_call: TRBJ1-4
v_call: TRBV27
cdr3_length: 15

cdr3_aa: CATSGLQPDRITDTQYF
j_call: TRBJ2-3
v_call: TRBV24-1
cdr3_length: 17

cdr3_aa: CASSELASNEQFF
j_call: TRBJ2-1
v_call: TRBV25-1
cdr3_length: 13

cdr3_aa: CSAQDLLAGTYEQYF
j_call: TRBJ2-7
v_call: TRBV20-1
cdr3_length: 15

cdr3_aa: CASSSGQGRNQPQHF
j_call: TRBJ1-5
v_call: TRBV7-9
cdr3_length: 15

cdr3_aa: CASSQDRGPNGNQPQHF
j_call: TRBJ1-5
v_call: TRBV4-1
cdr3_length: 17

cdr3_aa: CASSLMGGSSYEQYF
j_call: TRBJ2-7
v_call: TRBV27
cdr3_length: 15

cdr3_aa: CASSHRLAGALDEQFF
j_call: TRBJ2-1
v_call: TRBV4-1
cdr3_length: 16

cdr3_aa: CASSYSRGTYEQYF
j_call: TRBJ2-7
v_call: TRBV6-2/TRBV6-3
cdr3_length: 14

cdr3_aa: CAGSHHFRTQYF
j_call: TRBJ2-3
v_call: TRBV3-1
cdr3_length: 12

cdr3_aa: CASSLASASTDTQYF
j_call: TRBJ2-3
v_call: TRBV28
cdr3_length: 15

cdr3_aa: CASSYGGGTDTQYF
j_call: TRBJ2-3
v_call: TRBV6-5
cdr3_length: 14

cdr3_aa: CASRDPAEAVGSYEQYF
j_call: TRBJ2-7
v_call: TRBV12-3/TRBV12-4
cdr3_length: 17

cdr3_aa: CASSPSNYGYTF
j_call: TRBJ1-2
v_call: TRBV12-3/TRBV12-4
cdr3_length: 12

cdr3_aa: CASSMGTPNTGELFF
j_call: TRBJ2-2
v_call: TRBV19
cdr3_length: 15

cdr3_aa: CASSLKSQPPVSQHF
j_call: TRBJ1-5
v_call: TRBV7-2
cdr3_length: 15